This record looks at one T cell receptor (beta chain) sequence and its context. The germline V gene has CDR1 MNHNY and CDR2 SVGAGI (reference sequence). V lost 0 bases to trimming and J lost 3 bases; unmatched junction nucleotides: 2. The CDR3 covers 15 residues. The source of the sample is a study of blood T cell repertoires in COVID-19. On the study more broadly: PBMCs, B-cell-depleted T cells, or T cells provided the cDNA or gDNA that made up the material.

Libraries were prepared by immunoSEQ multiplex PCR; TCRdb keeps only in-frame clonotypes and omits some of them. Among approximately 250,000 clones listed, more than 85% were seen once. The sequencing input was PBMCs or T cells enriched from blood (not recorded which). The clonotype comes from a man aged 35-49 years who had been exposed to COVID-19. The gene calls are TRBV6-6 and TRBJ1-3; 7 bases line up with TRBD1. The CDR3 spells CASSYSQGDGNTIYF. The DNA for the CDR3 is TGTGCCAGCAGTTACTCCCAGGGGGATGGAAACACCATATATTTT.